This T cell receptor beta chain was observed in a study of T-cell reconstitution after alpha-beta-depleted transplantation in children. This clonotype appeared a few times. The antigen is not known. A TCRbeta library incorporating unique molecular identifiers was prepared. TCRdb passed the PCR reads through MiXCR, listing each CDR3 protein once. The data show about 830,000 distinct CDR3 sequences, 16% seen once. Germline assignment: CDR1 SEHNR and CDR2 FQNEAQ (reference sequence). V lost 2 bases, J lost 8 bases, and 12 bases lay in between. The CDR3 is made up of 13 amino acids. The study, taken as a whole, reports: About two months after transplant, alpha-beta T cells reportedly came from several hundred expanded graft clones.

This chain joins TRBV7-9 and TRBJ1-2; D gene uncertain. The receptor was isolated from a male patient between 5 and 17 years old who had a stem cell transplant for acute lymphoblastic leukemia, so the T cells may come from the graft donor. Sequencing used PBMCs, mostly from graft donor cells, obtained 360 days after TCRalphabeta/CD19-depleted stem cell transplant. CDR3 loop: CASSLYGQNGYTF. CDR3 DNA: TGTGCCAGCAGCTTATACGGGCAGAACGGCTACACCTTC.